A single sample is the source of the 7 T cell receptor beta chains below, sequenced in a study of long-term antiretroviral therapy in people with HIV. Runs used v3.0 of the immunoSEQ assay and were done at survey level. Data came from immunoSEQ multiplex PCR; TCRdb stores just in-frame clones and leaves some out. The data contain about 7,600 clones, around 73% of them singletons. The material was unsorted PBMCs, obtained 0.2 years after starting antiretroviral therapy. These receptors originate from a man aged 35-49 years with HIV.

By frequency in the sample, this clone is large. This chain links TRBV5-6 with TRBJ1-4; D remains ambiguous. The CDR3 loop spans 14 amino acids. Germline loops: CDR1 SGHDT, CDR2 YYEEEE. V lost 1 base, J lost 0 bases, and 4 bases lay in between. Written as DNA, the CDR3 is TGTGCCAGCAGCTTGACACCAACTAATGAAAAACTGTTTTTT. Translated: CASSLTPTNEKLFF.

This clone was counted only a few times. The chain is built from TRBV28 and TRBJ1-2, with D possibly matching TRBD1 (5 bases). Trimming cost V 6 bases and J 4 bases, with 12 bases left between them. The germline CDR1 and CDR2 sequences are MDHEN and SYDVKM. The CDR3 is 13 amino acids. The CDR3 nucleotides read TGTGCCAGCAGCGACTGGGACGTCTATGGCTACACCTTC. It yields the protein CASSDWDVYGYTF.

The V gene is TRBV4-1, the J gene TRBJ2-1; D is undetermined. CDR1 is MGHRA and CDR2 is YSYEKL in the germline V gene. The CDR3 runs 13 residues. V dropped 2 bases and J dropped 9 bases, with 11 bases sitting between them. As DNA, the CDR3 is TGCGCCAGCAGCCAACCCCTTTGGGGTGAGCAGTTCTTC. It encodes CASSQPLWGEQFF.

The chain uses TRBV5-1 and TRBJ1-2; no clear D. The V gene lost 4 bases and the J gene lost 7 bases, with 11 bases spanning the gap. CDR1 and CDR2 from the germline V gene are SGHRS and YFSETQ. The CDR3 has 12 residues. The CDR3 spells CASSEGGGGYTF. Written as DNA, the CDR3 is TGCGCCAGCAGCGAAGGAGGTGGTGGCTACACCTTC. The whole variable domain, filled in from reference TRBV5-1 and TRBJ1-2, reads KAGVTQTPRYLIKTRGQQVTLSCSPISGHRSVSWYQQTPGQGLQFLFEYFSETQRNKGNFPGRFSGRQFSNSRSEMNVSTLELGDSALYLCASSEGGGGYTFGSGTRLTVV.

The V and J genes are TRBV6-6 and TRBJ1-5; D not certain. The CDR3 is 14 amino acids. Germline V CDR1 and CDR2: MNHNY, SVGAGI (reference sequence). The V end was cut by 0 bases, the J end by 11 bases, with 14 bases between. DNA of the CDR3: TGTGCCAGCAGTTACTCGGGATCCCTCGGGACCCAGCATTTT. Its translation is CASSYSGSLGTQHF.

The CDR3 loop is CASSAITGSEQYF. The DNA of the CDR3 is TGTGCCAGCAGCGCGATAACAGGGAGCGAGCAGTACTTC. The chain uses TRBV7-3 and TRBJ2-7; a weak D match, TRBD1 (6 bases). The CDR3 has 13 residues. Trimming cost V 5 bases and J 6 bases, with 14 bases left between them. CDR1 and CDR2 (germline): SGHTA, FQGTGA.

This sequence joins TRBV19 and TRBJ2-6, with TRBD1 as a possible D gene (6 bases). The germline CDR1 and CDR2 sequences are LNHDA and SQIVND (reference sequence). The CDR3 length is 15 residues. Trimming removed 8 bases from V and 0 bases from J, with 11 bases in between. The CDR3 reads CASRTVYSGANVLTF. In nucleotides, the CDR3 is TGTGCCAGTCGGACAGTTTACTCTGGGGCCAACGTCCTGACTTTC. The full variable domain, its missing parts supplied by reference TRBV19 and TRBJ2-6, is DGGITQSPKYLFRKEGQNVTLSCEQNLNHDAMYWYRQDPGQGLRLIYYSQIVNDFQKGDIAEGYSVSREKKESFPLTVTSAQKNPTAFYLCASRTVYSGANVLTFGAGSRLTVL.